This TCR beta chain was captured in a study of response to subunit inactivated influenza vaccine. TCRdb itself ran the RT-PCR reads through MiXCR, one entry per CDR3 protein. The table includes approximately 530,000 distinct CDR3 sequences, over 10% detected once. The specimen was PBMCs from blood, collected more than 35 days after vaccination. This sequence was found in a man aged 50-59 years who received an inactivated influenza vaccine.

The chain's CDR3 is CASSSLTGGTRAFF. CDR3 coding DNA: TGTGCCAGCAGTTCCTTGACAGGGGGCACGCGAGCTTTCTTT. The chain carries TRBV6-5 and TRBJ1-1, with 10 bases that match TRBD1. CDR1 is MNHEY and CDR2 is SVGAGI in the germline V gene. The V and J ends lost 4 bases and 10 bases, in that order; junction bases with no gene match: 9. The CDR3 has 14 amino acids.